A single TCR beta chain is shown here with its context. The target antigen is unknown. Clones were sequenced by immunoSEQ multiplex PCR, and TCRdb holds only the in-frame ones, with some missing. The sample has roughly 180,000 clones, 85% to 90% seen once. These data belong to a study of T cell responses to AZD1222 COVID-19 vaccine. Notes on the study in general: The study found Spike-specific TCR breadth and depth rose after two AZD1222 doses. Variant regions that are unmutated are reportedly the target of nearly half of spike-specific TCRs. White British people made up most donors, females outnumbered males, and clonal diversity was possibly underestimated. Vaccine-related CD4 TCRs covered spike, predominating at 160-218 and 743-854.

The J segment lost 3 bases and the V segment lost 5 bases, leaving 14 bases of the junction unmatched. This CDR3 contains 18 residues. Germline CDR1 reads SEHNR; CDR2 reads FQNEAQ (reference sequence). This TCR derives from an adult in good health. The chain couples TRBV7-9 to TRBJ1-1; TRBD1 aligns across 11 bases. The sequencing here drew on peripheral blood, taken on day 0 of MenACWY control vaccination. CDR3 region: CASSTQSGTGGLDTEAFF. DNA for the CDR3: TGTGCCAGCAGCACCCAATCCGGGACAGGGGGTTTGGACACTGAAGCTTTCTTT.